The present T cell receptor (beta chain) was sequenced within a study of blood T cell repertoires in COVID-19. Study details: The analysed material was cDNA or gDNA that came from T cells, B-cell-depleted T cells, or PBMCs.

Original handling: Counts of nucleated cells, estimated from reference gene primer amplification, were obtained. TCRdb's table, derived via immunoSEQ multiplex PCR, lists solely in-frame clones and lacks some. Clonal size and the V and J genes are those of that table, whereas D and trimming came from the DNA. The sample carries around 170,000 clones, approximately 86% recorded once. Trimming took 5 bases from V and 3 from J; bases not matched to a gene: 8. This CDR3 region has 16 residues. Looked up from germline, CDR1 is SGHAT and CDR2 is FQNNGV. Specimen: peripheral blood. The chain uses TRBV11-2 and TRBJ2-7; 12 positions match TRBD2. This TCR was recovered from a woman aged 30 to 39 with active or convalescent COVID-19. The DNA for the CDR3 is TGTGCCAGCAGCCGCACCGGGACTAGCGGGTTCTACGAGCAGTACTTC. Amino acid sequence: CASSRTGTSGFYEQYF.